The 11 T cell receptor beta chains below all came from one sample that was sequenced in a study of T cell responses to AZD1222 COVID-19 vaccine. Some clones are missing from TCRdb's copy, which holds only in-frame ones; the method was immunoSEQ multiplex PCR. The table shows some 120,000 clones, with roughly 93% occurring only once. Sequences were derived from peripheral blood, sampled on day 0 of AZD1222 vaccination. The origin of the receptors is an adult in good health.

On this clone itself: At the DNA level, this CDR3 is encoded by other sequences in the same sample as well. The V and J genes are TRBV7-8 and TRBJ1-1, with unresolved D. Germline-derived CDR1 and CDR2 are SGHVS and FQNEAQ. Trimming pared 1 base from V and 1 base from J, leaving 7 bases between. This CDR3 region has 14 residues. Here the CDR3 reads CASSLEGRNTEAFF. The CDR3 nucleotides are TGTGCCAGCAGCTTAGAGGGCAGGAACACTGAAGCTTTCTTT.

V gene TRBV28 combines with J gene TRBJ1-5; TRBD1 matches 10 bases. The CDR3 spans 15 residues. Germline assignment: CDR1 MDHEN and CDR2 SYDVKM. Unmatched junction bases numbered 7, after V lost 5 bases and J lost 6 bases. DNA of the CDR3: TGTGCCAGCAGTAACCGACAGGGGGCAAGTCAGCCCCAGCATTTT. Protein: CASSNRQGASQPQHF.

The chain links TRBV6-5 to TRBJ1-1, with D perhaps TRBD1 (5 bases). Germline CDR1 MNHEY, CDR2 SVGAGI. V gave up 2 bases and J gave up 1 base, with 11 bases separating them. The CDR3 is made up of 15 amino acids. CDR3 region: CASSYVGQRNTEAFF. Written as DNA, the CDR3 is TGTGCCAGCAGTTACGTCGGACAAAGGAACACTGAAGCTTTCTTT.

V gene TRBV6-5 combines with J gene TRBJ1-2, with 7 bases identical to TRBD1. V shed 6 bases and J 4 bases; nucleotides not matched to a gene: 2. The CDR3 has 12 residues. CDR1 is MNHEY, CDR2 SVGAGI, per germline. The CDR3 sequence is CASRAGGYGYTF. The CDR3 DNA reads TGTGCCAGCAGAGCAGGGGGCTATGGCTACACCTTC.

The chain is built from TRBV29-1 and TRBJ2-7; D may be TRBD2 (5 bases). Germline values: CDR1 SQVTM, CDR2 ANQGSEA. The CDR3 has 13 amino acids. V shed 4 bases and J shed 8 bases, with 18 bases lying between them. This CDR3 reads CSVGSGTAGQQYF. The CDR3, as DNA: TGCAGCGTTGGATCAGGAACGGCGGGTCAGCAGTACTTC.

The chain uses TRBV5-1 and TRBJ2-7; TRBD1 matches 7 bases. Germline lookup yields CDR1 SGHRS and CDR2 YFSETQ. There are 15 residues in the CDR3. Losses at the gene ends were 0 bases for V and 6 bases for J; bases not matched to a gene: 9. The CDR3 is CASSLGRTGSAEQYF. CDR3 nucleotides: TGCGCCAGCAGCTTGGGACGGACAGGTTCGGCCGAGCAGTACTTC.

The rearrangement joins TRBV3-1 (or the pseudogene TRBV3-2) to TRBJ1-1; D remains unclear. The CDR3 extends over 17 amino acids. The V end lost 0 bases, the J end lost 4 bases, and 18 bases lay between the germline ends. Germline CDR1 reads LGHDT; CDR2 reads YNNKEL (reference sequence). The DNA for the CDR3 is TGTGCCAGCAGCCAAGAGGCTGCCCTAAGAAGGGTCACTGAAGCTTTCTTT. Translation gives CASSQEAALRRVTEAFF.

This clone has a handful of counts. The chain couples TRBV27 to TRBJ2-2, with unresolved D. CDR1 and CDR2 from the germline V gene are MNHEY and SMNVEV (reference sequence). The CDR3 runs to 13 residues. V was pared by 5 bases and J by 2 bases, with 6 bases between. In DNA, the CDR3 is TGTGCCAGCAGTCTCACAAACACCGGGGAGCTGTTTTTT. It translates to CASSLTNTGELFF.

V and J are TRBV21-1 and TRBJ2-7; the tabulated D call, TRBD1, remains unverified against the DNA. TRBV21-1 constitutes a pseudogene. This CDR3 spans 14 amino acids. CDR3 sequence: CASSKDRVLPEQYF. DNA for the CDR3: TGTGCCAGCAGCAAAGACAGGGTTCTTCCCGAGCAGTACTTC.

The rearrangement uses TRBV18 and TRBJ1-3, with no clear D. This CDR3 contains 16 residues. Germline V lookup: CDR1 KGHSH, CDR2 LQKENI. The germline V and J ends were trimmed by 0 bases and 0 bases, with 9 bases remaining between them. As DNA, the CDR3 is TGTGCCAGCTCACCACCGAACGGAGGCTCTGGAAACACCATATATTTT. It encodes CASSPPNGGSGNTIYF.

The CDR3 spells CASRITGTASNYGYTF. In DNA form, the CDR3 reads TGCGCCAGCAGAATCACCGGGACGGCTTCTAACTATGGCTACACCTTC. The chain is built from TRBV10-2 and TRBJ1-2; a weak D match, TRBD1 (5 bases). Germline lookup yields CDR1 WSHSY and CDR2 SAAADI. The CDR3 has 16 residues. With 6 bases removed from V and 0 bases from J, the gap between germline ends came to 17 bases.